The source of this TCR beta chain is a study of blood T cell repertoires in COVID-19. Study background: Sources were T cells, B-cell-depleted T cells, or PBMCs; the material itself was cDNA or gDNA.

Original handling: Using reference gene primer amplification, nucleated cell counts were estimated. The data were produced by immunoSEQ multiplex PCR, yet TCRdb's version contains in-frame clones alone and is incomplete. V and J calls and clone size come straight from that table; D and trimming were deduced from the DNA. The sample records tens of thousands of clones, almost 90% being singletons. Germline CDR1 MNHEY, CDR2 SMNVEV (reference sequence). V was cut by 5 bases and J by 2 bases, with 19 bases left in between. CDR3 length: 17 residues. Sample: peripheral blood. J is TRBJ2-1 and V is TRBV27; D gene ambiguous. The clonotype comes from a human donor with active COVID-19. The donor label of this sample is uncertain. CDR3 in amino acids: CASSPLGPHSPYNEQFF. CDR3 sequence (DNA): TGTGCCAGCAGTCCCCTTGGGCCGCACTCTCCCTACAATGAGCAGTTCTTC.